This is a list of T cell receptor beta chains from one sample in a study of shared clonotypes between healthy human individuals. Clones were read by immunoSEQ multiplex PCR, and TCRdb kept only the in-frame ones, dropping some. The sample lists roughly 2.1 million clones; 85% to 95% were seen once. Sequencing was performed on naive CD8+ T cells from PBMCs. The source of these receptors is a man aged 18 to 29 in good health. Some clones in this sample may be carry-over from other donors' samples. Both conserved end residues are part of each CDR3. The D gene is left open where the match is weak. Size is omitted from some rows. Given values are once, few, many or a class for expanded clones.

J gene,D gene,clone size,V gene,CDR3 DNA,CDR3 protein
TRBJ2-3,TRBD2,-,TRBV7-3,TGTGCCAGCAGCTCAGGACTAGCGGGGTACACAGATACGCAGTATTTT,CASSSGLAGYTDTQYF
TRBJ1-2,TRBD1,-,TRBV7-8,TGTGCCAGCAGCTCGAAGGGACAGCCCAACTATGGCTACACCTTC,CASSSKGQPNYGYTF
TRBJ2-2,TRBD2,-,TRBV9,TGTGCCAGCAGCCAATTAGGGGTAGCGGGAGGCCCCGGGGAGCTGTTTTTT,CASSQLGVAGGPGELFF
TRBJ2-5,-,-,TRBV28,TGTGCCAGCAGTTTACCCCGTTTTGGGCAAGAGACCCAGTACTTC,CASSLPRFGQETQYF
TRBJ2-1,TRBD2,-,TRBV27,TGTGCCAGCATGCCTGGGGGGGGACTTTGGGAGCAGTTCTTC,CASMPGGGLWEQFF
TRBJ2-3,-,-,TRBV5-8,TGTGCCAGCACCCTGACTGGAGAGCTCACGATCACAGATACGCAGTATTTT,CASTLTGELTITDTQYF
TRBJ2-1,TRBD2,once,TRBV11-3,TGTGCCAGCAGTTACAAAGCGGGAGGGCCCCACAATGAGCAGTTCTTC,CASSYKAGGPHNEQFF
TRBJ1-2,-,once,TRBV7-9,TGTGCCAGCACGAACATACGTGGCTACACCTTC,CASTNIRGYTF
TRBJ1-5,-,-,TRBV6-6,TGTGCCAGCAGTTACTCGGTTATTAATCAGCCCCAGCATTTT,CASSYSVINQPQHF
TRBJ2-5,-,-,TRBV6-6,TGTGCCAGCAGTTACGGGGTCGGGGTACAAGAGACCCAGTACTTC,CASSYGVGVQETQYF
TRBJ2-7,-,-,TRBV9,TGTGCCAGCAGCGTAGCGGTGGCGAGCTCCTACGAGCAGTACTTC,CASSVAVASSYEQYF
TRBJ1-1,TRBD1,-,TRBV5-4,TGTGCCAGCAGCCCCGGGACAGGCACTGAAGCTTTCTTT,CASSPGTGTEAFF
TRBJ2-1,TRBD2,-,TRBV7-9,TGTGCCAGCAGCTTAAGCCTACCGACTAGCGGGTTTTACAATGAGCAGTTCTTC,CASSLSLPTSGFYNEQFF
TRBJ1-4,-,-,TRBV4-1,TGCGCCAGCAGCCAAGAGGCGGGAAGGAAAGAAAAACTGTTTTTT,CASSQEAGRKEKLFF
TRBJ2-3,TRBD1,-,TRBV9,TGTGCCAGCAGCGAAGGGGGCCGCACAGATACGCAGTATTTT,CASSEGGRTDTQYF
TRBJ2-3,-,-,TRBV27,TGTGCCAGCACCCTTACAGGGAGCCCAGATACGCAGTATTTT,CASTLTGSPDTQYF
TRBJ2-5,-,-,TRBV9,TGTGCCAGCAGCGCCTCCGGGTCTCACGGATACGAGACCCAGTACTTC,CASSASGSHGYETQYF
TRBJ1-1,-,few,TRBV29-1,TGCAGCGTTGCGGTCGGACCTTTTATGAACACTGAAGCTTTCTTT,CSVAVGPFMNTEAFF
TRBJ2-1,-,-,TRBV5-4,TGTGCCAGCAGCTTGGACAAAACCCTAGAGAGTGAGCAGTTCTTC,CASSLDKTLESEQFF
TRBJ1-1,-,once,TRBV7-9,TGTGCCAGCAGCTTAGCGCCGGGGGGCCTCACTGAAGCTTTCTTT,CASSLAPGGLTEAFF
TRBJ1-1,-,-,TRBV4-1,TGCGCCAGCAGCCAACAGTTCCCCGGCACTGAAGCTTTCTTT,CASSQQFPGTEAFF
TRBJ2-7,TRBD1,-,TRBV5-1,TGCGCCAGCAGCTTTGGGACAGGCAGCTACGAGCAGTACTTC,CASSFGTGSYEQYF
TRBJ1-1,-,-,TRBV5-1,TGCGCCAGCAGCTTGGCACTACAGGGAATGAACACTGAAGCTTTCTTT,CASSLALQGMNTEAFF
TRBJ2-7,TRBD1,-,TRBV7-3,TGTGCCAGCAGCGCCGGACAGGTGCCCTCCTACGAGCAGTACTTC,CASSAGQVPSYEQYF
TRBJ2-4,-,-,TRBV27,TGTGCCAGCAGTCTAGGGGGAGGAAACATTCAGTACTTC,CASSLGGGNIQYF
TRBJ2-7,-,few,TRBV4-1,TGCGCCAGCAGCCGGTGGCAGGGCTACGAGCAGTACTTC,CASSRWQGYEQYF
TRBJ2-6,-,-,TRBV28,TGTGCCAGCAGCCCGATTTTGATATCCGGGGCCAACGTCCTGACTTTC,CASSPILISGANVLTF